This is a list of T cell receptor beta chains from one sample in a study of cytomegalovirus exposure and HLA in healthy donors. Assay: immunoSEQ multiplex PCR; the TCRdb copy retains only in-frame clones and omits some. The sample lists roughly 120,000 clones, 84% occurring once. The specimen sequenced was PBMCs. All receptors come from a woman aged 18-29 years in good health and CMV-seropositive. CDR3s include the opening cysteine and the closing phenylalanine or tryptophan. Each record gives: clone size, D gene, J gene, V gene, CDR3 DNA, CDR3 protein. The D gene is left open where the match is weak. Size tells how often a clone was seen (once, few, many) or the class of an expanded clone, and some rows leave it out.

NA,TRBD1,TRBJ2-3,TRBV25-1,TGTGCCAGCAGTGATCCGGGACAGGGAGATACGCAGTATTTT,CASSDPGQGDTQYF
NA,NA,TRBJ2-3,TRBV10-2,TGCGCCACCGCGGCCACAGATACGCAGTATTTT,CATAATDTQYF
once,NA,TRBJ2-4,TRBV18,TGTGCCAGCTCACCGTATCGGCCAGGGCATGGAGCTAAAAACATTCAGTACTTC,CASSPYRPGHGAKNIQYF
few,TRBD1,TRBJ1-2,TRBV6-5,TGTGCCAGCAGTTACTCTGACAGGGCTAGCTATGGCTACACCTTC,CASSYSDRASYGYTF
NA,NA,TRBJ2-3,TRBV5-6,TGTGCCAGCAGCCAGTACATAACAGATACGCAGTATTTT,CASSQYITDTQYF
once,NA,TRBJ2-7,TRBV5-1,TGCGCCAGCAATCGGGGCGCAGGGGACGAGCAGTACTTC,CASNRGAGDEQYF
NA,TRBD2,TRBJ2-1,TRBV6-4,TGTGCCAGCAGCGCAACTAGCGGAGGCTACAATGAGCAGTTCTTC,CASSATSGGYNEQFF
NA,TRBD2,TRBJ2-5,TRBV6-7,TGTGCCAGCAGTTACGCGGACGGGGGGAAAGAGACCCAGTACTTC,CASSYADGGKETQYF
once,TRBD1,TRBJ1-4,TRBV5-1,TGCGCCAGCAGCTTAGGGAGGACAGGAGATAATGAAAAACTGTTTTTT,CASSLGRTGDNEKLFF
once,NA,TRBJ2-7,TRBV4-1,TGCGCCAGCAGCCAAGATCGAGGACACTACGAGCAGTACTTC,CASSQDRGHYEQYF
NA,TRBD1,TRBJ2-3,TRBV5-1,TGCGCCAGCAGCATCCCTCGGTACAGGGGGCCCAGCACAGATACGCAGTATTTT,CASSIPRYRGPSTDTQYF
once,NA,TRBJ2-5,TRBV11-2,TGTGCCAGCAGTAGGGGGAACCAGGAGACCCAGTACTTC,CASSRGNQETQYF
NA,TRBD2,TRBJ2-2,TRBV5-4,TGTGCCAGCAGCGGTCGGGGGGGCCAGGCCGGGGAGCTGTTTTTT,CASSGRGGQAGELFF
NA,NA,TRBJ2-2,TRBV7-2,TGTGCCAGCAGCCTAATGTTGCAGGGTGTTAGCGGTAACACCGGGGAGCTGTTTTTT,CASSLMLQGVSGNTGELFF
NA,NA,TRBJ2-5,TRBV5-1,TGCGCCAGCAGCTTGGGAGGTCCCCCAGGGGACCAGTACTTC,CASSLGGPPGDQYF
once,NA,TRBJ1-6,TRBV29-1,TGCAGCGTCCTCGAAGGGGTAGGTTCACCCCTCCACTTT,CSVLEGVGSPLHF
NA,TRBD1,TRBJ2-3,TRBV5-4,TGTGCCAGCAGCTTCCACAGGGGTGGAGGAGATACGCAGTATTTT,CASSFHRGGGDTQYF